This TCR beta chain comes out of a study of blood T cell repertoires in COVID-19. Overall study context: COVID-19 samples collected from the United States, Italy and Spain covered acute and convalescent phases. T cells, B-cell-depleted T cells, or PBMCs supplied cDNA or gDNA.

Measured with immunoSEQ multiplex PCR; TCRdb has only the in-frame clones, and not every one. Found here are around 98,000 clones, roughly 80% of them singletons; the top ten hold 11%. This clone appeared a single time. CDR3 length: 15 amino acids. V lost 2 bases and J lost 4, with 13 bases in between. The germline V gene has CDR1 MNHEY and CDR2 SMNVEV (reference sequence). Material for sequencing was peripheral blood. V and J are TRBV27 and TRBJ2-3; D might be TRBD2 (7 bases). This sequence was found in a man between 70 and 80 years old with active or convalescent COVID-19. In DNA, the CDR3 is TGTGCCAGCAGTTTACGGGGGGCTGGTGCAGATACGCAGTATTTT. Translating gives CASSLRGAGADTQYF.